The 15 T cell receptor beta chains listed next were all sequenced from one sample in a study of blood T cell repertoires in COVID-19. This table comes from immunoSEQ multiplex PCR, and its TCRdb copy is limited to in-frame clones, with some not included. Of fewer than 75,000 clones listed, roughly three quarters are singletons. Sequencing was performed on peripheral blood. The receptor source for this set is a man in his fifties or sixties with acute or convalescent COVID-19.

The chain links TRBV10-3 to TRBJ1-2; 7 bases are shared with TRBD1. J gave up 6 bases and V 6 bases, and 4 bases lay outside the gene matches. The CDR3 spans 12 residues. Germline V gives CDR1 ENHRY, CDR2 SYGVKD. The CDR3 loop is CAISIDRDGYTF. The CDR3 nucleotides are TGTGCCATCAGCATCGACAGGGATGGCTACACCTTC.

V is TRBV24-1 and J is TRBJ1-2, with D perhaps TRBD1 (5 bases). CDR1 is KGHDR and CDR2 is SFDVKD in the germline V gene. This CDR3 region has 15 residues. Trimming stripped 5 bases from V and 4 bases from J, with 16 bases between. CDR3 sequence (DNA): TGTGCCACCAGTGGCCCGGAACAGGAAACCTATGGCTACACCTTC. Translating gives CATSGPEQETYGYTF.

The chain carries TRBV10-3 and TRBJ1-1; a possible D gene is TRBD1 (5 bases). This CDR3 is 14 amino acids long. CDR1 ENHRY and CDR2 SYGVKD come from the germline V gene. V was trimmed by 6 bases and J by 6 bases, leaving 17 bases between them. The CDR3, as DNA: TGTGCCATCAGCCTACAGGAAGAGGTAGCTGAAGCTTTCTTT. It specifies CAISLQEEVAEAFF.

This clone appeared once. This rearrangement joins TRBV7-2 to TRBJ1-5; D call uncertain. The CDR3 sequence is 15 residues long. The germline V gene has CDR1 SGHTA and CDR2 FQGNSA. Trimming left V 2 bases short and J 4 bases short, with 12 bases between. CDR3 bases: TGTGCCAGCAGCTTAAAGACGGCGGGAAATCAGCCCCAGCATTTT. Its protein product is CASSLKTAGNQPQHF.

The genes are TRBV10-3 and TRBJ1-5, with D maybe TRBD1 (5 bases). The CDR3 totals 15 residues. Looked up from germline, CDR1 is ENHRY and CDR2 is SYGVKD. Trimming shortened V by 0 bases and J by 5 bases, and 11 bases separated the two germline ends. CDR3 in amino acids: CAISESGGSDQPQHF. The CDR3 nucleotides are TGTGCCATCAGTGAGTCTGGGGGGTCCGATCAGCCCCAGCATTTT.

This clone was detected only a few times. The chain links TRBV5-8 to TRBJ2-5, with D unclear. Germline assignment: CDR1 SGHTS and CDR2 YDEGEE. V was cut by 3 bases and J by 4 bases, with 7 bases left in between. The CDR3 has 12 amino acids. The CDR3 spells CASSSTRETQYF. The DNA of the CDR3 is TGTGCCAGCAGCTCAACAAGAGAGACCCAGTACTTC.

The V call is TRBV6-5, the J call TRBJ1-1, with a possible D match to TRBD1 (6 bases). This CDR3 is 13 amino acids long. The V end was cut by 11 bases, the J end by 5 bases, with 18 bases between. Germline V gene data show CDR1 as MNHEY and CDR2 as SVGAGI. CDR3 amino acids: CASQRQGSTEAFF. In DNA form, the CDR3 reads TGTGCCTCACAGAGGCAGGGGAGTACTGAAGCTTTCTTT.

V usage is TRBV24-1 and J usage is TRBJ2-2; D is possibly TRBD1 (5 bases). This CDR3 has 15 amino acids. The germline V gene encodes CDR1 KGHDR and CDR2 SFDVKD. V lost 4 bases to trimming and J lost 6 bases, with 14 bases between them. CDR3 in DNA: TGTGCCACCAGTGAGGGGCATAGTTTTCCCGGGGAGCTGTTTTTT. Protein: CATSEGHSFPGELFF.

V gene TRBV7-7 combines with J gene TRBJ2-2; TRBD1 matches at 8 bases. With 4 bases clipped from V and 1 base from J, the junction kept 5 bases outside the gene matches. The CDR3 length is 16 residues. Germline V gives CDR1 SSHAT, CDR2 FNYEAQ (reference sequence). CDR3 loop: CASSSTGGVNTGELFF. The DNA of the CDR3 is TGTGCCAGCAGCTCAACAGGGGGAGTGAACACCGGGGAGCTGTTTTTT.

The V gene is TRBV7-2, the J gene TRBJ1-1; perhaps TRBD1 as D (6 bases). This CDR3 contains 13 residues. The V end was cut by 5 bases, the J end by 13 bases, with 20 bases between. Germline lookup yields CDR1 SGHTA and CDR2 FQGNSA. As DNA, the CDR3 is TGTGCCAGCAGCCGTGCGTGGGGACAATGGGGTTTCTTT. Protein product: CASSRAWGQWGFF.

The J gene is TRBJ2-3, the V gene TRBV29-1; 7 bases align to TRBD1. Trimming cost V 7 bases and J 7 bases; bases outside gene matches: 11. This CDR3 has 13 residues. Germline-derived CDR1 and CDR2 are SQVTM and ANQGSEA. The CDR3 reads CSASTGTKNTQYF. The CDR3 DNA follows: TGCAGCGCCTCGACAGGGACAAAAAATACGCAGTATTTT.

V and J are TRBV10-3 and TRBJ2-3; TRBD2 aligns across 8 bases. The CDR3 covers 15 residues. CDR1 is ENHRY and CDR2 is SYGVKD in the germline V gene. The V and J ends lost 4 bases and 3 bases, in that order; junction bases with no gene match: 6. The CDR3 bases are TGTGCCATCAGTGCCAGCGGGGGCGGGACAGATACGCAGTATTTT. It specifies CAISASGGGTDTQYF.

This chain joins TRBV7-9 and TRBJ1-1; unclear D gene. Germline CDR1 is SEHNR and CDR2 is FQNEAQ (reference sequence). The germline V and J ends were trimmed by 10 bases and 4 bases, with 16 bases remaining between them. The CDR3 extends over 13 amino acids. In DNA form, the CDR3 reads TGTGCCATGGCGGGAGATACGGGCACTGAAGCTTTCTTT. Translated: CAMAGDTGTEAFF.

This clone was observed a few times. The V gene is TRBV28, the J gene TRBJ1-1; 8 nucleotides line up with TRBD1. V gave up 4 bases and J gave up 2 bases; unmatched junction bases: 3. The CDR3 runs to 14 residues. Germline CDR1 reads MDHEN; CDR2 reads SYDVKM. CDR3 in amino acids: CASSSGQGNTEAFF. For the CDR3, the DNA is TGTGCCAGCAGTTCAGGACAGGGCAACACTGAAGCTTTCTTT.

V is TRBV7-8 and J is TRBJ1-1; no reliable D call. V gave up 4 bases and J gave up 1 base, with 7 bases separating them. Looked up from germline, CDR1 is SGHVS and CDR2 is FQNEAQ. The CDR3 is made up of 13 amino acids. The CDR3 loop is CASSYTANTEAFF. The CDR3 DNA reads TGTGCCAGCAGCTATACTGCGAACACTGAAGCTTTCTTT.